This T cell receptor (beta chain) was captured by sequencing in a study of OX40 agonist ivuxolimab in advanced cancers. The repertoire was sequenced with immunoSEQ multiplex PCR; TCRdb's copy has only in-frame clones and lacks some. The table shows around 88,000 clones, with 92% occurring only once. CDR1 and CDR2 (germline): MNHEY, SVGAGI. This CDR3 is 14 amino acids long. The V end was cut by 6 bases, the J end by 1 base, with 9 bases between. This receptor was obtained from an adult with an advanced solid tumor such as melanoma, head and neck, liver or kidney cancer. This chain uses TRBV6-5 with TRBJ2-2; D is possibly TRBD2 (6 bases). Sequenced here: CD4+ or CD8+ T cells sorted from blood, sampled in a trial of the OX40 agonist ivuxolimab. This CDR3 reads CASRRSGNTGELFF. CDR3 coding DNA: TGTGCCAGCAGGCGTAGCGGGAACACCGGGGAGCTGTTTTTT.